This TCR beta chain is drawn from a study of OX40 agonist ivuxolimab in advanced cancers. Study background: Checkpoint inhibitors had been given previously to roughly 36% of patients. The study, taken as a whole, reports: Clones of CD4+ and CD8+ blood T cells grew by week 6 at doses of 0.1 to 3.0 mg/kg. On average, CD8+ T cells showed a greater number of expanded clones than CD4+.

On this clone itself: The antigen remains undetermined.

This table comes from immunoSEQ multiplex PCR, and its TCRdb copy is limited to in-frame clones, with some not included. The table shows roughly 50,000 clones, with 87% occurring only once. Deletions cut 6 bases from V and 7 bases from J, with 22 bases between. Germline CDR1 is SGHDT and CDR2 is YYEEEE. This CDR3 contains 15 residues. This specimen was CD4+ or CD8+ T cells sorted from blood, taken in a trial of the OX40 agonist ivuxolimab. The gene calls are TRBV5-6 and TRBJ1-2, with a possible D match to TRBD1 (6 bases). The clonotype originates from an adult with an advanced solid tumor such as melanoma, head and neck, liver or kidney cancer. The CDR3, as DNA: TGTGCCAGCAAACCCCCTACAGGGAATTTGGTTGGCTACACCTTC. The encoded protein is CASKPPTGNLVGYTF.